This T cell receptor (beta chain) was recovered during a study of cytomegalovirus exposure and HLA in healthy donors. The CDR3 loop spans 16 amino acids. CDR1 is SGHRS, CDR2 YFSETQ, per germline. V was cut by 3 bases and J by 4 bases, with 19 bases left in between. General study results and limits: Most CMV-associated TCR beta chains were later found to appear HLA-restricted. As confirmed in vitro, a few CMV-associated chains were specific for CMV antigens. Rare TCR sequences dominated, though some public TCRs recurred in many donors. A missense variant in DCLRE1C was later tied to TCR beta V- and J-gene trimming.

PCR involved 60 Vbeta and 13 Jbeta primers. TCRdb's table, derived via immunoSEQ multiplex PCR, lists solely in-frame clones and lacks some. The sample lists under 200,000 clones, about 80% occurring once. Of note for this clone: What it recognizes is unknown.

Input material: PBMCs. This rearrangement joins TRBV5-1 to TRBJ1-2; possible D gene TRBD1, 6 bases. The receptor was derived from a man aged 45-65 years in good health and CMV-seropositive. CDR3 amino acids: CASSSTPLGGLYGYTF. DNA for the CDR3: TGCGCCAGCAGCTCGACCCCTCTCGGGGGGCTCTATGGCTACACCTTC.